This T cell receptor beta chain was captured in a study of human T cells and chemical hapten exposure. The time point denotes: patch test 3, about 24 weeks after DPC sensitization. Noted treatment: therapeutic diphenylcyclopropenone sensitization with weekly scalp DPC. Prior to application of each patch test, blood was drawn. This clonotype was seen many times. TCRdb processed the RACE reads anew with MiXCR; each CDR3 protein has one entry. The sample lists just under 65,000 distinct CDR3 sequences, 9.5% to 12% occurring once. The receptor comes from a woman under 40 with alopecia areata. Some clones in this sample may be carry-over from other donors' samples. Sequencing used whole blood, obtained in connection with sensitization to the hapten diphenylcyclopropenone (DPC).

The CDR3 DNA follows: TGTGCCAGCAGCTTTTGCAGGGTCACTCAGCCCCAGCATTTT. This encodes CASSFCRVTQPQHF. V usage is TRBV7-9 and J usage is TRBJ1-5; TRBD1 might be the D (5 bases). The CDR3 runs 14 residues. The V end lost 3 bases, the J end lost 6 bases, and 12 bases lay between the germline ends. Per germline, CDR1 SEHNR and CDR2 FQNEAQ (reference sequence).